This is a list of T cell receptor beta chains from one sample in a study of long-term antiretroviral therapy in people with HIV. The repertoire was sequenced with immunoSEQ multiplex PCR; TCRdb's copy has only in-frame clones and lacks some. Altogether 20,000 to 25,000 clones are present, 70% to 90% being singletons, with the ten largest covering roughly 3.4%. Sequences were derived from unsorted PBMCs, sampled 2.3 years after starting antiretroviral therapy. The receptors originated from a man between 60 and 75 years old with HIV. Each CDR3 is given with its conserved first and last residue. The D gene is left open where the match is weak. Clone size is not always given. Where it is, it says once, few, many or a class for expanded clones.

v_call: TRBV19; clone_size: -; d_call: -; j_call: TRBJ1-1; cdr3_nt: TGTGCCAGTAATCGGGGGGCGAACACTGAAGCTTTCTTT; cdr3_aa: CASNRGANTEAFF
v_call: TRBV5-1; clone_size: -; d_call: TRBD2; j_call: TRBJ2-3; cdr3_nt: TGCGCCAGCAGAACTAGCGGGGGTAGCACAGATACGCAGTATTTT; cdr3_aa: CASRTSGGSTDTQYF
v_call: TRBV27; clone_size: once; d_call: TRBD2; j_call: TRBJ2-4; cdr3_nt: TGTGCCAGCAGTTTATTTTCCCTGGGGGGGAGGGCCAAAAACATTCAGTACTTC; cdr3_aa: CASSLFSLGGRAKNIQYF
v_call: TRBV15; clone_size: once; d_call: TRBD2; j_call: TRBJ2-5; cdr3_nt: TGTGCCACCAGCAGAGATCGGGCTAGCGGGTCCCAAGAGACCCAGTACTTC; cdr3_aa: CATSRDRASGSQETQYF
v_call: TRBV2; clone_size: few; d_call: -; j_call: TRBJ1-1; cdr3_nt: TGTGCCAGCAGTGATTCCCGCGGTGAAGCTTTCTTT; cdr3_aa: CASSDSRGEAFF
v_call: TRBV7-2; clone_size: -; d_call: -; j_call: TRBJ2-4; cdr3_nt: TGTGCCAGCAGCTTAGTTCTACGAAACATTCAGTACTTC; cdr3_aa: CASSLVLRNIQYF
v_call: TRBV28; clone_size: -; d_call: TRBD1; j_call: TRBJ1-2; cdr3_nt: TGTGCCAGCAGTTTGGGACAGTTCTATGGCTACACCTTC; cdr3_aa: CASSLGQFYGYTF
v_call: TRBV5-1; clone_size: -; d_call: TRBD1; j_call: TRBJ2-6; cdr3_nt: TGCGCCAGCAGCTTGGCTAGGGACAGCAGCTCTGGGGCCAACGTCCTGACTTTC; cdr3_aa: CASSLARDSSSGANVLTF
v_call: TRBV6-5; clone_size: -; d_call: -; j_call: TRBJ1-2; cdr3_nt: TGTGCCAGCAGCCCTACCGGGTATGGCTACACCTTC; cdr3_aa: CASSPTGYGYTF
v_call: TRBV28; clone_size: -; d_call: -; j_call: TRBJ1-1; cdr3_nt: TGTGCCAGCACCGTCTTGCGGGGAGAAGCTTTCTTT; cdr3_aa: CASTVLRGEAFF
v_call: TRBV25-1; clone_size: -; d_call: TRBD1; j_call: TRBJ1-3; cdr3_nt: TGTGCCAGCAGGGGCAGGGGGGATGGAAACACCATATATTTT; cdr3_aa: CASRGRGDGNTIYF
v_call: TRBV12-5; clone_size: -; d_call: -; j_call: TRBJ1-1; cdr3_nt: TGTGCTAGTGGTTCCGACTCGGGACCTAATGAAGCTTTCTTT; cdr3_aa: CASGSDSGPNEAFF
v_call: TRBV9; clone_size: -; d_call: -; j_call: TRBJ1-1; cdr3_nt: TGTGCCAGCAGCGTAGTACTAGGGGGTTACACTGAAGCTTTCTTT; cdr3_aa: CASSVVLGGYTEAFF
v_call: TRBV11-3; clone_size: -; d_call: -; j_call: TRBJ2-7; cdr3_nt: TGTGCCAGCAGCTTAGAAGGGGGGAACTACGAGCAGTACTTC; cdr3_aa: CASSLEGGNYEQYF
v_call: TRBV7-8; clone_size: -; d_call: TRBD1; j_call: TRBJ2-7; cdr3_nt: TGTGCCAGCAGCGAACAGGGGAACGAGCAGTACTTC; cdr3_aa: CASSEQGNEQYF
v_call: TRBV5-1; clone_size: -; d_call: TRBD2; j_call: TRBJ2-1; cdr3_nt: TGCGCCAGCAGCCCCTATACTAGCGGGAGGGCAAGTGATGAGCAGTTCTTC; cdr3_aa: CASSPYTSGRASDEQFF
v_call: TRBV6-1; clone_size: -; d_call: -; j_call: TRBJ2-1; cdr3_nt: TGTGCCAGCAGTGAAGCCTACAGCTCCTACAATGAGCAGTTCTTC; cdr3_aa: CASSEAYSSYNEQFF
v_call: TRBV9; clone_size: -; d_call: -; j_call: TRBJ2-6; cdr3_nt: TGTGCCAGCAGCGTGCGAGGGACGGCAAGCTCTGGGGCCAACGTCCTGACTTTC; cdr3_aa: CASSVRGTASSGANVLTF